The entry that follows covers one T cell receptor beta chain sequence. What it binds is not known. Per the germline V gene, CDR1 is LNHDA and CDR2 is SQIVND (reference sequence). This CDR3 region has 12 residues. V was shortened by 5 bases and J by 7 bases, with 11 bases between the two germline ends. The sample originates from a study of glioma-infiltrating T cells after dendritic cell vaccination. Study in general: Patients received autologous tumor lysate-pulsed dendritic cell vaccination between about 2002 and 2013. Points from the study as a whole: Survival was not directly related to TCR clonality in these patients.

The immunoSEQ assay amplified TCRB CDR3 from up to about 2 ug DNA. TCRdb keeps only in-frame clones here, not all; method: immunoSEQ multiplex PCR. The sample holds tens of thousands of clones; under 90% are singletons and the top ten take roughly 9%. Time point denoted: after dendritic cell vaccination, including at tumor progression/relapse. Selection required adequate fresh-frozen tumor tissue plus more than two years' survival data. This clonotype was obtained from a human donor with glioblastoma. The rearrangement links TRBV19 to TRBJ1-2; D is perhaps TRBD1 (6 bases). The sample in question was blood, obtained after dendritic cell vaccination. CDR3 DNA sequence: TGTGCCAGTAGTGACAGGTCTCTTGGCTACACCTTC. Protein sequence: CASSDRSLGYTF. Drawing the rest from reference TRBV19 and TRBJ1-2, the complete variable domain is DGGITQSPKYLFRKEGQNVTLSCEQNLNHDAMYWYRQDPGQGLRLIYYSQIVNDFQKGDIAEGYSVSREKKESFPLTVTSAQKNPTAFYLCASSDRSLGYTFGSGTRLTVV.